This T cell receptor (beta chain) was sequenced for a study of molecular identifiers for immune sequencing clone quantification. Study context: Naive CD8 cell RNA, from roughly 21,000 or 96,000 cells, was split five ways in replicates, with four sequenced.

The CDR3 contains 18 residues. The V end was cut by 3 bases, the J end by 0 bases, with 20 bases between. Germline-derived CDR1 and CDR2 are SNHLY and FYNNEI. In the sort, naive CD8 T cells were defined as CD8+CD4-CCR7+CD45RA+. From the PCR reads, TCRdb called clonotypes with MiXCR, one entry per CDR3 protein. The data show about 36,000 distinct CDR3 sequences, about 18% seen once. At least ten counts were recorded for this clonotype. Antigen unknown. Broader study findings: Highly expanded clones may be undercounted when identical TCR molecules share barcodes.

The sequenced sample was naive CD8+ T cells from blood, with Jurkat cell RNA spiked in. Documented subset: FACS-sorted CD8+CD4-CCR7+CD45RA+ naive T cells. This chain joins TRBV2 and TRBJ2-5, with a weak D call TRBD1 (6 bases). This clonotype was sampled from a human donor in good health. Some libraries in this study had Jurkat cell RNA spiked in. The CDR3 DNA reads TGTGCCAGCAGTGAGTCCGACAGGTCCACGCAGTACCAAGAGACCCAGTACTTC. Residues: CASSESDRSTQYQETQYF.